The clone carrying this TCR beta chain appeared a single time. Its antigen is as yet unknown. V lost 6 bases and J lost 3; bases outside the gene matches: 9. Germline lookup yields CDR1 SGHRS and CDR2 YFSETQ. CDR3 length: 15 amino acids. The record originates from a study of T cells after yellow fever vaccination. Background on the study: SMART-Seq v4 Ultra Low Input prepared libraries from low-cell fractions.

UMIs were added to TCR cDNA along with a universal primer site when it was made by 5'RACE template switching. TCRdb independently ran MiXCR on the 5' RACE reads; one entry per CDR3 protein. This sample yields just under 600,000 distinct CDR3 sequences, of which about 13% are seen a single time; over 13% belongs to the top ten. Study-level points and caveats: Clones that expanded after primary vaccination mostly reappeared after the booster (nearly 98% CD4, 88% CD8). Researchers noted that a small share of clonotypes showed up in both CD4 and CD8 compartments.

This rearrangement joins TRBV5-1 to TRBJ2-5, with 9 nucleotides matching TRBD1. This sample comprised PBMCs, obtained on the day of the yellow fever booster vaccination. This receptor was obtained from a man aged 25-45 years who received the YFV17D yellow fever vaccine. CDR3 nucleotides: TGCGCCAGCACTTCCGGGGACAGGGTGAAAGAGACCCAGTACTTC. It encodes CASTSGDRVKETQYF.